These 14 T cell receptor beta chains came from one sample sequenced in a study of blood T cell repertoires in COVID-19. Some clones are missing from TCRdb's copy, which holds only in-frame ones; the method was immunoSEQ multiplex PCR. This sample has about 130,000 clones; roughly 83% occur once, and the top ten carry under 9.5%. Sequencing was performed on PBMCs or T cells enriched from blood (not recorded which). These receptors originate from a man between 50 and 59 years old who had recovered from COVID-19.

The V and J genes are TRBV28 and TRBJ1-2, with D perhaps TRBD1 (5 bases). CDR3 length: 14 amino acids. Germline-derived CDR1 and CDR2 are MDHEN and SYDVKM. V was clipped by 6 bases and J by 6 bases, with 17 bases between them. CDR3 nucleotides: TGTGCCAGCAGCACGGCAGGGCGGTGGGATGGCTACACCTTC. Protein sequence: CASSTAGRWDGYTF.

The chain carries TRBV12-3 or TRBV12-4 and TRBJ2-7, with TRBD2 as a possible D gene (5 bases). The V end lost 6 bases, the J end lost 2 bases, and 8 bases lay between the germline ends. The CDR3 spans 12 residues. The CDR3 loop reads CASRSGAYEQYF. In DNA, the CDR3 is TGTGCCAGCAGAAGCGGAGCCTACGAGCAGTACTTC.

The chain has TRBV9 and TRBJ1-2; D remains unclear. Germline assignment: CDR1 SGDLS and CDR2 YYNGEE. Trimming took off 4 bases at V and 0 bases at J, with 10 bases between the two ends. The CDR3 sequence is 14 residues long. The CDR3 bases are TGTGCCAGCAGCCCCGCCGGGTCTAACTATGGCTACACCTTC. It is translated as CASSPAGSNYGYTF.

The CDR3 loop reads CASRDTGRLNEKLFF. DNA of the CDR3: TGCGCCAGCAGGGACACAGGGAGACTTAATGAAAAACTGTTTTTT. This sequence joins TRBV4-1 and TRBJ1-4; TRBD1 is a possible D gene (6 bases). The CDR3 is 15 residues long. Germline values: CDR1 MGHRA, CDR2 YSYEKL. V was shortened by 6 bases and J by 4 bases, with 15 bases between the two germline ends.

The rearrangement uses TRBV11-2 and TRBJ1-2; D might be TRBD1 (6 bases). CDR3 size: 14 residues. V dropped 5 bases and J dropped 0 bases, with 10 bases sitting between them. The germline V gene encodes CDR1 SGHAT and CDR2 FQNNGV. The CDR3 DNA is TGTGCCAGCAGCCCAGGACAGTCTAACTATGGCTACACCTTC. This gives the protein CASSPGQSNYGYTF. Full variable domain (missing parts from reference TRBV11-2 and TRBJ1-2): EAGVAQSPRYKIIEKRQSVAFWCNPISGHATLYWYQQILGQGPKLLIQFQNNGVVDDSQLPKDRFSAERLKGVDSTLKIQPAKLEDSAVYLCASSPGQSNYGYTFGSGTRLTVV.

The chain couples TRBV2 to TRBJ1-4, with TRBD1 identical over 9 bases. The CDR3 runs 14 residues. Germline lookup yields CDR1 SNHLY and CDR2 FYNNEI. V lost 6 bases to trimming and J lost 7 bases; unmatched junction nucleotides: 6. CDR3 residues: CASRVGQGSEKLFF. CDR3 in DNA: TGTGCCAGCAGGGTAGGACAGGGGAGTGAAAAACTGTTTTTT.

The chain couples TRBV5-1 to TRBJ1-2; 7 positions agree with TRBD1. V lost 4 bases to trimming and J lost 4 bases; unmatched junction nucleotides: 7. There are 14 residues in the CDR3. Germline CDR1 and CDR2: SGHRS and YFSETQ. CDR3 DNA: TGCGCCAGCAGCGCACTGGGGACAGCCTATGGCTACACCTTC. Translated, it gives CASSALGTAYGYTF.

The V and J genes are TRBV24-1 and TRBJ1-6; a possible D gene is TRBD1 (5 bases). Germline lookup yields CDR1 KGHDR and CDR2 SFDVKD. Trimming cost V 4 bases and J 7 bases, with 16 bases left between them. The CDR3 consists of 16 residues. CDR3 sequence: CATSDPRTGPNSPLHF. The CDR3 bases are TGTGCCACCAGTGACCCTCGTACAGGACCGAATTCACCCCTCCACTTT.

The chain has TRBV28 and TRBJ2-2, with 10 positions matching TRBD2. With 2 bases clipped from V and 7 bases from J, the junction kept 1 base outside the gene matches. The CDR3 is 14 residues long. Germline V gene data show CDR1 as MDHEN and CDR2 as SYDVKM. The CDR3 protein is CASSLLAGVGELFF. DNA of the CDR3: TGTGCCAGCAGTTTACTAGCGGGGGTCGGGGAGCTGTTTTTT.

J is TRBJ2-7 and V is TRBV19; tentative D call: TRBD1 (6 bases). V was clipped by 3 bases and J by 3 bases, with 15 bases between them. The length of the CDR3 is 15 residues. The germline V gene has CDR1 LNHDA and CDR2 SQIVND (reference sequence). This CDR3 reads CASSISWGPIYEQYF. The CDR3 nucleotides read TGTGCCAGTAGTATTAGTTGGGGGCCCATCTACGAGCAGTACTTC.

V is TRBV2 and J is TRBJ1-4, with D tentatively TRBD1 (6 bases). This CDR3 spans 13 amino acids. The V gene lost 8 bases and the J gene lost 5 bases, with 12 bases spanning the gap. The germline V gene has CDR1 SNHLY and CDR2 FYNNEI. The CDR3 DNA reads TGTGCCAGCGCCGGACAGCCAAATGAAAAACTGTTTTTT. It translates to CASAGQPNEKLFF.

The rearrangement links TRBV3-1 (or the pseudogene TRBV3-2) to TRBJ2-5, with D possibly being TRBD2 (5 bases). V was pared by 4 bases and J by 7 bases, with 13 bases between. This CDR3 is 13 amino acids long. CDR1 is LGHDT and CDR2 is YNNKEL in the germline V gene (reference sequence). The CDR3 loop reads CASSRGLPATQYF. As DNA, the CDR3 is TGTGCCAGCAGCCGAGGACTCCCCGCGACCCAGTACTTC.

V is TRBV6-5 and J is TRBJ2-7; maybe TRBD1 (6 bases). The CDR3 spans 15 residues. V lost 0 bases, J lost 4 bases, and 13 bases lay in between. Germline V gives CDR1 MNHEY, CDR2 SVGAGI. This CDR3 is CASSYSQGNIYEQYF. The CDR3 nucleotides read TGTGCCAGCAGTTACTCACAGGGTAACATTTACGAGCAGTACTTC.

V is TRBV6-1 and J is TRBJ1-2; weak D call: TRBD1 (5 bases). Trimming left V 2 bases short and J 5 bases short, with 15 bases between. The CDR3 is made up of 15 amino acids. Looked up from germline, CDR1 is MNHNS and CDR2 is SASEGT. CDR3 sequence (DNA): TGTGCCAGCAGTGAAATTACAGGACCCCTTTATGGCTACACCTTC. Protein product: CASSEITGPLYGYTF.